This TCR beta chain came from a study of lymphopenia after photon versus proton radiotherapy. Study conclusions and caveats: After lymphocyte nadir, photon-treated repertoires showed oligoclonal expansion, especially CD8+ Temra.

V was trimmed by 0 bases and J by 4 bases, leaving 10 bases between them. The CDR3 is 14 residues long. CDR1 is SGDLS and CDR2 is YYNGEE in the germline V gene. Concerning this clone: Antigen: not known.

The method was immunoSEQ multiplex PCR; TCRdb's version includes in-frame clones alone and lacks a portion of them. The table has 60,000 to 75,000 clones, 87% seen once. The V and J genes are TRBV9 and TRBJ1-1, with D maybe TRBD1 (6 bases). This clonotype originated in a man older than 75 with esophageal cancer. Sequencing was performed on peripheral blood, taken from a patient treated with proton-based radiotherapy. The chain's CDR3 is CASSVVGGTTEAFF. DNA for the CDR3: TGTGCCAGCAGCGTAGTAGGGGGAACCACTGAAGCTTTCTTT.